The 21 T cell receptor beta chains below all came from one sample that was sequenced in a study of blood T cell repertoires in COVID-19. Sequencing used immunoSEQ multiplex PCR; TCRdb keeps in-frame clones, though not all of them. Seen here are more than 400,000 clones, roughly 87% observed once, and the top ten hold around 0.64%. The specimen was PBMCs or T cells enriched from blood (not recorded which). These receptors were taken from a woman between 18 and 30 years old who had recovered from COVID-19.

V usage is TRBV7-2 and J usage is TRBJ1-5, with D maybe TRBD1 (6 bases). V gave up 2 bases and J gave up 10 bases, with 15 bases separating them. Germline assignment: CDR1 SGHTA and CDR2 FQGNSA. This CDR3 is 14 amino acids long. The CDR3: CASSLNRADRPQHF. DNA of the CDR3: TGTGCCAGCAGCTTAAACAGGGCCGACCGACCCCAGCATTTT.

This chain connects TRBV15 to TRBJ2-3; tentatively, D is TRBD2 (6 bases). Trimming left V 0 bases short and J 5 bases short, with 18 bases between. The CDR3 runs to 17 residues. Looked up from germline, CDR1 is LNHNV and CDR2 is YYDKDF (reference sequence). CDR3 DNA sequence: TGTGCCACCAGCAGAGATGGAGCGGGCGACGGGGGAGATACGCAGTATTTT. This sequence encodes CATSRDGAGDGGDTQYF.

The chain employs TRBV28 and TRBJ2-1, with 10 bases fitting TRBD1. This CDR3 is 16 amino acids long. After removal of 5 bases from V and 7 bases from J, the junction contained 11 bases not matched to a gene. Looked up from germline, CDR1 is MDHEN and CDR2 is SYDVKM. The CDR3 region has the DNA TGTGCCAGCAGTCCAACGACAGGGGGCGGGAGAAATGAGCAGTTCTTC. The encoded protein is CASSPTTGGGRNEQFF.

This chain connects TRBV25-1 to TRBJ1-6; TRBD1 matches 8 bases. Germline V gene lookup returns CDR1 MGHDK and CDR2 SYGVNS. Losses at the gene ends were 2 bases for V and 10 bases for J; bases not matched to a gene: 4. CDR3 length: 14 amino acids. In DNA form, the CDR3 reads TGTGCCAGCAGTGAAGCAGGGGGCAGGTCACCCCTCCACTTT. Translating it yields CASSEAGGRSPLHF.

This CDR3 reads CASSPPTRNEQYF. The CDR3 DNA follows: TGTGCCAGCAGTCCCCCCACTAGGAACGAGCAGTACTTC. The chain is built from TRBV6-5 and TRBJ2-7; perhaps TRBD2 as D (5 bases). This CDR3 comprises 13 residues. Germline CDR1 MNHEY, CDR2 SVGAGI. V was shortened by 5 bases and J by 5 bases, with 13 bases between the two germline ends.

The chain recombines TRBV30 with TRBJ2-3, with a weak D call TRBD2 (6 bases). Trimming stripped 1 base from V and 6 bases from J, with 11 bases between. The CDR3 runs 13 residues. Germline lookup yields CDR1 GTSNPN and CDR2 SVGIG (reference sequence). The CDR3 sequence: CAWSGTKWDTQYF. The CDR3 nucleotides are TGTGCCTGGAGTGGGACTAAGTGGGATACGCAGTATTTT.

The J gene is TRBJ1-1, the V gene TRBV12-3 or TRBV12-4, with 8 bases matching TRBD1. This CDR3 has 13 amino acids. V dropped 6 bases and J dropped 4; count of bases not matched to a gene: 4. CDR3 sequence (DNA): TGTGCCAGCAGCTACGGACAGGGCACTGAAGCTTTCTTT. Its translation: CASSYGQGTEAFF.

This clone was counted a few times. V gene TRBV7-8 combines with J gene TRBJ1-1, with 7 bases matching TRBD1. Germline loops: CDR1 SGHVS, CDR2 FQNEAQ. Trimming cost V 2 bases and J 0 bases; bases outside gene matches: 6. The CDR3 is 16 residues long. The CDR3 protein is CASSLLGGHLNTEAFF. The CDR3 nucleotides read TGTGCCAGCAGCTTATTAGGGGGCCACCTGAACACTGAAGCTTTCTTT.

Of note for this clone: Mismatch with germline at one junction end may stem from a read error. The sample carries other DNA sequences with the same CDR3. The chain joins TRBV7-2 to TRBJ1-5, with 7 positions matching TRBD1. The germline gives CDR1 SGHTA, CDR2 FQGNSA. The CDR3 spans 14 residues. The CDR3 here is CASSDVGGPQPQHF. The CDR3 DNA follows: TGTGCCAGCAGCGACGTAGGGGGCCCTCAGCCTCAGCATTTT.

V and J are TRBV4-1 and TRBJ1-2, with 7 bases matching TRBD1. CDR3 length: 14 residues. After removal of 6 bases from V and 7 bases from J, the junction contained 11 bases not matched to a gene. Germline loops: CDR1 MGHRA, CDR2 YSYEKL. The CDR3 bases are TGCGCCAGCAGGGGACCGGGACAGCGGGTTGGCTACACCTTC. This sequence encodes CASRGPGQRVGYTF.

The chain combines TRBV30 with TRBJ1-4; D is possibly TRBD1 (6 bases). V dropped 1 base and J dropped 8 bases, with 23 bases sitting between them. Germline CDR1 is GTSNPN and CDR2 is SVGIG (reference sequence). CDR3 length equals 17 residues. The CDR3 loop is CAWSAGGHGGTWEKLFF. CDR3 in DNA: TGTGCCTGGAGTGCCGGGGGGCACGGGGGGACATGGGAAAAACTGTTTTTT.

The V gene is TRBV10-1, the J gene TRBJ2-2, with 9 bases that match TRBD2. Germline trimming cut 0 bases from V and 6 bases from J; bases unmatched to any gene: 8. The CDR3 consists of 17 residues. Germline CDR1 is WNHNN and CDR2 is SYGVQD (reference sequence). The CDR3 nucleotides are TGCGCCAGCAGTGAGTCATCCTCTAGCGGGGCGGCCGGGGAGCTGTTTTTT. This gives the protein CASSESSSSGAAGELFF.

This chain uses TRBV4-1 with TRBJ2-2; TRBD1 is a possible D gene (6 bases). V lost 0 bases, J lost 5 bases, and 7 bases lay in between. Per the germline V gene, CDR1 is MGHRA and CDR2 is YSYEKL. This CDR3 has 14 residues. The CDR3 here is CASSQDRGTGELFF. Written as DNA, the CDR3 is TGCGCCAGCAGCCAAGACAGGGGAACCGGGGAGCTGTTTTTT.

This clone was counted between two and nine times. The CDR3: CATDIGDTEAFF. CDR3 in DNA: TGTGCCACCGATATCGGTGACACTGAAGCTTTCTTT. This sequence joins TRBV12-3 or TRBV12-4 and TRBJ1-1; no clear D gene. With 10 bases removed from V and 3 bases from J, the gap between germline ends came to 12 bases. The CDR3 spans 12 residues.

This rearrangement joins TRBV5-1 to TRBJ2-2, with a weak D call TRBD2 (6 bases). Germline assignment: CDR1 SGHRS and CDR2 YFSETQ. Trimming removed 5 bases at V and 0 bases at J, with 11 bases between. This CDR3 has 15 residues. CDR3 amino acids: CASRRASANTGELFF. In DNA form, the CDR3 reads TGCGCCAGCAGGCGGGCTAGCGCGAACACCGGGGAGCTGTTTTTT.

The chain carries TRBV6-5 and TRBJ1-5; D perhaps matches TRBD1 (6 bases). Trimming took 6 bases from V and 5 from J, leaving 17 bases between them. This CDR3 is built from 15 residues. CDR1 MNHEY and CDR2 SVGAGI come from the germline V gene. In DNA form, the CDR3 reads TGTGCCAGCAGATACAACAGGGACACTGATCAGCCCCAGCATTTT. Translated, it gives CASRYNRDTDQPQHF.

V gene TRBV3-1 (or the pseudogene TRBV3-2) combines with J gene TRBJ1-2; 7 nucleotides align to TRBD1. Per the germline V gene, CDR1 is LGHDT and CDR2 is YNNKEL (reference sequence). The CDR3 runs 15 residues. With V trimmed by 2 bases and J by 8 bases, 11 bases remained unmatched. CDR3 DNA sequence: TGTGCCAGCAGCCAATCCGCAGGGGGAGATCACGGCTACACCTTC. Translated: CASSQSAGGDHGYTF.

The CDR3 DNA reads TGTGCCAGCAGCGGACAGGGGGTGAGTGGCTACACCTTC. Translating gives CASSGQGVSGYTF. J is TRBJ1-2 and V is TRBV6-5; 10 bases fit TRBD1. The germline CDR1 and CDR2 sequences are MNHEY and SVGAGI. This CDR3 contains 13 residues. Losses at the gene ends were 6 bases for V and 7 bases for J; bases not matched to a gene: 5.

The chain links TRBV6-5 to TRBJ1-6; D gene ambiguous. The V gene lost 6 bases and the J gene lost 10 bases, with 13 bases spanning the gap. CDR3 size: 13 residues. From germline, CDR1 is MNHEY and CDR2 SVGAGI. The CDR3 spells CASSTNSGSPLHF. The CDR3 nucleotides read TGTGCCAGCAGCACTAACAGCGGGTCACCCCTCCACTTT.

The chain links TRBV29-1 to TRBJ2-3; 8 nucleotides agree with TRBD2. V lost 6 bases to trimming and J lost 9 bases; unmatched junction nucleotides: 11. Germline V gives CDR1 SQVTM, CDR2 ANQGSEA. CDR3 length: 13 amino acids. DNA of the CDR3: TGCAGCGTGCCTCTGGGCGGGGGGAGGACGCAGTATTTT. Encoded protein: CSVPLGGGRTQYF.

The rearrangement links TRBV19 to TRBJ1-1; D might be TRBD1 (6 bases). The CDR3 length is 15 residues. Trimming removed 5 bases from V and 1 base from J, with 14 bases in between. Germline CDR1 is LNHDA and CDR2 is SQIVND (reference sequence). CDR3: CASSPSTGENTEAFF. CDR3 nucleotides: TGTGCCAGTAGTCCGTCGACAGGTGAGAACACTGAAGCTTTCTTT.